The clone carrying this T cell receptor beta chain was counted once. Its antigen is not known. This sample was included in a study of shared clonotypes between healthy human individuals. Findings and caveats of the study: Few donors restricted represented genetic and exposure-history diversity. Expectations were that clonotype sharing among donors would be affected by sequencing depth. Relative to their counterparts shared across all four donors, non-shared clonotypes exhibited diminished generation probabilities.

CD45RO-negative, CCR7-positively selected cells formed the naive CD8 fraction, excluding terminally differentiated effector memory CD45RA+ cells. Per germline, CDR1 MNHNY and CDR2 SVGAGI (reference sequence). V was pared by 0 bases and J by 1 base, with 5 bases of the junction left unmatched. CDR3 length equals 16 residues. At deep level, the assay was performed. TCRdb keeps only in-frame clones here, not all; method: immunoSEQ multiplex PCR. The sample holds about 2 million clones; just under 95% are singletons and the top ten take around 1.2%. The V call is TRBV6-6, the J call TRBJ2-5, with 7 bases identical to TRBD2. The material sequenced was naive CD8+ T cells sorted from blood. The sequence was collected from a young man in good health. The CDR3 nucleotides are TGTGCCAGCAGTTACTCGAAACGGGGGGTCCAAGAGACCCAGTACTTC. Amino acids: CASSYSKRGVQETQYF.